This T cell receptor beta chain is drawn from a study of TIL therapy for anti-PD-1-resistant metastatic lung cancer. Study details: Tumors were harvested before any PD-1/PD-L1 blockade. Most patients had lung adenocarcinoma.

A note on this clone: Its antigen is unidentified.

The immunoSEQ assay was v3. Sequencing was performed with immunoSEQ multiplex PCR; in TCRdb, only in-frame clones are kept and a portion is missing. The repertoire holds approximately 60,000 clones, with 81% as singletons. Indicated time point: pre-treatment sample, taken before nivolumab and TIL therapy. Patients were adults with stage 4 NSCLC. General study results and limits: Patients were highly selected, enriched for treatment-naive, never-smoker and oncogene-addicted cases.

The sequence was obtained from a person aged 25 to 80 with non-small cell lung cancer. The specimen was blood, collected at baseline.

CDR3 DNA: TGCGCCAGCAGCTTGGACCGCGGCAATCAGCCCCAGCATTTT. This encodes CASSLDRGNQPQHF. The rearrangement uses TRBV5-1 and TRBJ1-5; D not resolved. Between the trimmed V and J ends, which lost 0 bases and 2 bases, there was a span of 6 bases. Germline assignment: CDR1 SGHRS and CDR2 YFSETQ. There are 14 residues in the CDR3.